What follows are 11 T cell receptor beta chains derived from one specimen sequenced in a study of T cells after yellow fever vaccination (dated by TCRdb to about 2019). The sample's treatment or condition label, in plain terms: live attenuated yellow fever vaccine strain. Libraries were prepared through 5' RACE. This sample was sequenced with an Illumina HiSeq 2500. The public sequencing data were trimmed at Q25 with fastp and processed into clonotypes with MiXCR by TCRdb, which kept only in-frame beta chains. Every CDR3 protein is listed once, alongside the most common genes and DNA of its rows. This sample has tens of thousands of distinct CDR3 sequences in its table, and about 7% of those were observed once. The ten top clones hold just over 35% of the sample. Sequences were derived from CD8+ T cells sorted from PBMCs, sampled 15 days after the yellow fever booster vaccination. The receptors come from a man aged 25-45 years who received the YFV17D yellow fever vaccine.

This chain links TRBV28 with TRBJ2-7; D gene ambiguous. CDR3 length: 13 amino acids. The V gene's germline CDR1 is MDHEN and CDR2 SYDVKM. V was cut by 3 bases and J by 1 base, with 7 bases left in between. The CDR3 nucleotides read TGTGCCAGCAGTTTGTATGATTCCTACGAGCAGTACTTC. Translating it yields CASSLYDSYEQYF.

This clonotype was seen repeatedly, ten times or more. The chain joins TRBV5-1 to TRBJ2-3; no clear D. The germline V gene has CDR1 SGHRS and CDR2 YFSETQ. The CDR3 runs to 15 residues. Trimming took off 0 bases at V and 2 bases at J, with 10 bases between the two ends. In DNA, the CDR3 is TGCGCCAGCAGCTTGGTGTCCAGTTTCACAGATACGCAGTATTTT. Translating it yields CASSLVSSFTDTQYF.

This clonotype was observed a few times. The chain combines TRBV7-3 with TRBJ2-6, with D hard to call. Trimming left V 2 bases short and J 0 bases short, with 5 bases between. CDR3 size: 15 residues. Germline lookup yields CDR1 SGHTA and CDR2 FQGTGA. In nucleotides, the CDR3 is TGTGCCAGCAGCTTAGAATCCTCTGGGGCCAACGTCCTGACTTTC. This sequence encodes CASSLESSGANVLTF.

This clonotype has at least ten counts. The chain links TRBV7-9 to TRBJ1-1, with a possible D match to TRBD1 (6 bases). V was pared by 8 bases and J by 8 bases, with 15 bases between. Germline V gives CDR1 SEHNR, CDR2 FQNEAQ (reference sequence). The CDR3 is 12 residues long. The CDR3 DNA reads as TGTGCCAGCGGGCGGGGGCTGAGGGAAGCTTTCTTT. Translating gives CASGRGLREAFF.

This clonotype was found many times. The chain combines TRBV27 with TRBJ2-3; 8 bases fit TRBD2. Germline V gene data show CDR1 as MNHEY and CDR2 as SMNVEV (reference sequence). V gave up 8 bases and J gave up 5 bases; unmatched junction bases: 12. The CDR3 length is 15 residues. As DNA, the CDR3 is TGTGCCAGCCGCTCCTGGGGTAGCGGGATAGATACGCAGTATTTT. It specifies CASRSWGSGIDTQYF.

This clonotype was recorded at least ten times. The chain has TRBV25-1 and TRBJ2-1; 8 bases map to TRBD1. From germline, CDR1 is MGHDK and CDR2 SYGVNS. The CDR3 length is 16 residues. V was clipped by 2 bases and J by 0 bases; unmatched bases: 3. CDR3 nucleotide sequence: TGTGCCAGCAGTGAACGACAGGGGAGCTCCTACAATGAGCAGTTCTTC. Protein product: CASSERQGSSYNEQFF. The whole variable domain, filled in from reference TRBV25-1 and TRBJ2-1, reads EADIYQTPRYLVIGTGKKITLECSQTMGHDKMYWYQQDPGMELHLIHYSYGVNSTEKGDLSSESTVSRIRTEHFPLTLESARPSHTSQYLCASSERQGSSYNEQFFGPGTRLTVL.

This clonotype was seen at least ten times. V and J are TRBV20-1 and TRBJ2-5; 8 positions agree with TRBD2. The V segment lost 4 bases and the J segment 4 bases; nucleotides outside the gene matches: 2. CDR3 length: 12 amino acids. Germline CDR1 DFQATT, CDR2 SNEGSKA (reference sequence). The CDR3, as DNA: TGCAGTGCTATTACTAGCGGAGAGACCCAGTACTTC. As protein: CSAITSGETQYF.

The J gene is TRBJ2-7, the V gene TRBV7-9; either TRBD1 or TRBD2 may fit D (5 bases each). The germline V gene encodes CDR1 SEHNR and CDR2 FQNEAQ (reference sequence). The CDR3 covers 13 residues. Trimming took 4 bases from V and 5 from J, leaving 12 bases between them. The CDR3 sequence is CASSSTPGHEQYF. The CDR3 DNA reads TGTGCCAGCAGCTCGACGCCGGGACACGAGCAGTACTTC.

This clonotype was counted ten times or more. J is TRBJ2-7 and V is TRBV20-1, with TRBD2 identical over 10 bases. CDR3 length: 14 amino acids. Trimming took 3 bases from V and 3 from J; bases not matched to a gene: 5. Looked up from germline, CDR1 is DFQATT and CDR2 is SNEGSKA (reference sequence). CDR3 loop: CSASLSGRFYEQYF. Here the CDR3 DNA reads TGCAGTGCTAGCCTTAGCGGGAGGTTCTACGAGCAGTACTTC.

This clonotype was picked up many times. The DNA for the CDR3 is TGTGCCAGCAGTTTTTGGCAGAATAGCCTATCCTACACCTTC. It specifies CASSFWQNSLSYTF. The chain recombines TRBV12-3 or TRBV12-4 with TRBJ1-2; D remains ambiguous. The V and J ends lost 3 bases and 10 bases respectively, with 18 bases between them. The CDR3 totals 14 residues.

This clonotype was seen more than once but under ten times. The chain recombines TRBV7-9 with TRBJ2-1; maybe TRBD1 (5 bases). There are 17 residues in the CDR3. Germline V gives CDR1 SEHNR, CDR2 FQNEAQ (reference sequence). The V and J ends lost 0 bases and 0 bases respectively, with 12 bases between them. CDR3 DNA sequence: TGTGCCAGCAGCTTAGCCCCAGGGAAATCCTCCTACAATGAGCAGTTCTTC. Protein product: CASSLAPGKSSYNEQFF.